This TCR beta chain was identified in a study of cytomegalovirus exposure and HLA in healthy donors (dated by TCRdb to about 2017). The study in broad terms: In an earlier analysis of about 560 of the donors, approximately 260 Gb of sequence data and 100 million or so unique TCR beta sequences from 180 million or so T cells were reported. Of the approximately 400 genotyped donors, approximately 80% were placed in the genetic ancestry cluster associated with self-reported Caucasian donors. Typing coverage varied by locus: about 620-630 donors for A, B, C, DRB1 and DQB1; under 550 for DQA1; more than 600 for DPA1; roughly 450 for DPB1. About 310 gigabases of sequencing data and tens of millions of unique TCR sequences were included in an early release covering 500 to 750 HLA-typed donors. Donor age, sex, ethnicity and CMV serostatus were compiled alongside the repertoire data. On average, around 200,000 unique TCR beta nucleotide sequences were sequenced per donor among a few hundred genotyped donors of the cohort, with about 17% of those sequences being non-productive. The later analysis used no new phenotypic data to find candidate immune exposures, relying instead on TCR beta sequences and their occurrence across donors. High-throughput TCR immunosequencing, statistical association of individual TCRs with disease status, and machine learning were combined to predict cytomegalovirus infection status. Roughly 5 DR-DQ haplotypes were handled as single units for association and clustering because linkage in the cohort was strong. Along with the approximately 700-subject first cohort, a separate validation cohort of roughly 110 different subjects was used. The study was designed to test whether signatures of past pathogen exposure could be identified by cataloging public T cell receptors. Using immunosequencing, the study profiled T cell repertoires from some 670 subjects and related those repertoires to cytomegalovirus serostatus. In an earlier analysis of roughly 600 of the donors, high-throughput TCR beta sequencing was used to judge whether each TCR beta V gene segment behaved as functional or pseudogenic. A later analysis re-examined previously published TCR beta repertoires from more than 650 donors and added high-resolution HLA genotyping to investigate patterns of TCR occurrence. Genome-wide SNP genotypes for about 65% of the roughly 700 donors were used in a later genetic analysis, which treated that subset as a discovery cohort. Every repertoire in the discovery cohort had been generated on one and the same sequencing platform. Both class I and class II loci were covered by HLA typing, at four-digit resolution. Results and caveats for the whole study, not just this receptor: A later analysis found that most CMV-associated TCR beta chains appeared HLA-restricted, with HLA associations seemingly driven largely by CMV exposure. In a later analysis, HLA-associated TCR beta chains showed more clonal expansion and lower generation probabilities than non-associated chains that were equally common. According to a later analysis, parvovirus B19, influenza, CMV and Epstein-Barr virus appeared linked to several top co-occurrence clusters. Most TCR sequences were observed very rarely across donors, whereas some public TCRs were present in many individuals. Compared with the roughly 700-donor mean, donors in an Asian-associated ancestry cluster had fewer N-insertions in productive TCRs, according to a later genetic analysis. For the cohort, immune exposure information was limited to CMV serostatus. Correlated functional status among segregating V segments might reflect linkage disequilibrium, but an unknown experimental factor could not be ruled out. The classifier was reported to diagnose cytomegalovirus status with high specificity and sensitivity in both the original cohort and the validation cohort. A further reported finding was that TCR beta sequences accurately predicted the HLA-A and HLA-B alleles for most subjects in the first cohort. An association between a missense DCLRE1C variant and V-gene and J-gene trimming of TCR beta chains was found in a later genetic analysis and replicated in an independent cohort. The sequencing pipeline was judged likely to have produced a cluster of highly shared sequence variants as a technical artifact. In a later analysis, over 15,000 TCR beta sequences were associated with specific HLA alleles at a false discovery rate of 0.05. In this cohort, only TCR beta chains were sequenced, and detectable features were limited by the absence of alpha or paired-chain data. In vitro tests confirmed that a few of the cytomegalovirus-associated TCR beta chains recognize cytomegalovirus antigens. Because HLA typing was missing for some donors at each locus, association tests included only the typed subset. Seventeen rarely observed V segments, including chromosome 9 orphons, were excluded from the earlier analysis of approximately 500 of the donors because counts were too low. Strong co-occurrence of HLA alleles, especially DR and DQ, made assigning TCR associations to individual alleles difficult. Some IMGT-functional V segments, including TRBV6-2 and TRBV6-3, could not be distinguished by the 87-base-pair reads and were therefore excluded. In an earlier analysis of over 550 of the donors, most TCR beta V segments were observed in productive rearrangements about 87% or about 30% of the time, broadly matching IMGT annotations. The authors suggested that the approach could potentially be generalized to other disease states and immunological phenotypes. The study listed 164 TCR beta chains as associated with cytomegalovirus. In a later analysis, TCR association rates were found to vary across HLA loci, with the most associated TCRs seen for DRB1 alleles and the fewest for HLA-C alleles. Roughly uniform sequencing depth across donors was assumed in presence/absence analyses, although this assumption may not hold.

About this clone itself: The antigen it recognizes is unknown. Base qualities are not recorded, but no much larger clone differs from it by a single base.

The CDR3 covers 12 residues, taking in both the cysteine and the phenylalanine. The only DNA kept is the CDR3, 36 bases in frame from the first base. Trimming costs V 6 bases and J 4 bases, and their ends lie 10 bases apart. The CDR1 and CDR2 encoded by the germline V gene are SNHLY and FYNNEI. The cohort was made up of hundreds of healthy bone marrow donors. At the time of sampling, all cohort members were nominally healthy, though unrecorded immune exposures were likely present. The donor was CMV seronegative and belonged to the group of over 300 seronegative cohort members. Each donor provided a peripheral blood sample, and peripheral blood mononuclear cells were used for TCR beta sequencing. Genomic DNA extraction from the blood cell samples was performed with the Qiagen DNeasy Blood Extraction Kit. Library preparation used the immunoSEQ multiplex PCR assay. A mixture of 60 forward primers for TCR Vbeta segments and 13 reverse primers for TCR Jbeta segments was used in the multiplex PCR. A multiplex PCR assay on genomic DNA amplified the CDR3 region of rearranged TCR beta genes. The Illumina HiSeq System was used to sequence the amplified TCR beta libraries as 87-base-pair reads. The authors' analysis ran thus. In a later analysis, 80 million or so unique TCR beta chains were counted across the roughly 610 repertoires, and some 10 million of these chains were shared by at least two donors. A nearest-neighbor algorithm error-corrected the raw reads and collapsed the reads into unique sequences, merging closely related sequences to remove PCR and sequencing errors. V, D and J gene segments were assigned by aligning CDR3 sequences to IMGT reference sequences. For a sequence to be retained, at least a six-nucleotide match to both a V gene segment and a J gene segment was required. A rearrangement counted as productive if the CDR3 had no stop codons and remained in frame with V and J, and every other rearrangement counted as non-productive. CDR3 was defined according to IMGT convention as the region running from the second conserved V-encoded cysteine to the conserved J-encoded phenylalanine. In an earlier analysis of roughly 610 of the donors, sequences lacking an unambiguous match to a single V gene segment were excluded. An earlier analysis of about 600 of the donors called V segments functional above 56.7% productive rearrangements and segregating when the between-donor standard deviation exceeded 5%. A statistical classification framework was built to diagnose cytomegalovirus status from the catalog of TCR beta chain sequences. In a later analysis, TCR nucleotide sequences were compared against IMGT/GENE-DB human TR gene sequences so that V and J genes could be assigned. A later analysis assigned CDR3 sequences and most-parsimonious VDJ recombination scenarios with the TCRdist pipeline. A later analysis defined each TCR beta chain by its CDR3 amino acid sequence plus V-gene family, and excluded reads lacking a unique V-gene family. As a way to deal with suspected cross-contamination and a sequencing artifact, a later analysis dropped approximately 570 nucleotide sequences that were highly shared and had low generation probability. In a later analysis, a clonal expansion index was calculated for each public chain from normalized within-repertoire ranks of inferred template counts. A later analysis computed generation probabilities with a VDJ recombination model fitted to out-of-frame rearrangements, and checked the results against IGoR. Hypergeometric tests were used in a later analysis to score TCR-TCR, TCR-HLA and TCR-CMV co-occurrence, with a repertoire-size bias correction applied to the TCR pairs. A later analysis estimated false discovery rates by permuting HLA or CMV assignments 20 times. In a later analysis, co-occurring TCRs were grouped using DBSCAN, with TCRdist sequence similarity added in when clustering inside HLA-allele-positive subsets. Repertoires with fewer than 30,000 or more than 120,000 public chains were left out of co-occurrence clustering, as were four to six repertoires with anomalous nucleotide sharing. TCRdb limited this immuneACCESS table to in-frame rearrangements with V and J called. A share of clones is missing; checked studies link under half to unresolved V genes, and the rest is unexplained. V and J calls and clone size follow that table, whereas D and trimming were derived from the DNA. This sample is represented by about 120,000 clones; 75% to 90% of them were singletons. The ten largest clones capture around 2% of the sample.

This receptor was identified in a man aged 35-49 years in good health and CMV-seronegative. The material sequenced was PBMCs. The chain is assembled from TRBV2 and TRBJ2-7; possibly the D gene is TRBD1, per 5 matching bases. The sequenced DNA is TGTGCCAGCAGATCGGACATTTACGAGCAGTACTTC. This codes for CASRSDIYEQYF.